This is a list of T cell receptor beta chains from one sample in a study of shared clonotypes between healthy human individuals. TCRdb's table, derived via immunoSEQ multiplex PCR, lists solely in-frame clones and lacks some. The sample shows about 750,000 clones, 80% to 95% of them seen only once. The sequenced sample was naive CD8+ T cells sorted from blood. The source is a man aged 30 to 45 in good health. Each CDR3 is given with its conserved first and last residue. The D gene is left open where the match is weak. Size is stated for part of the rows, as once, few or many counts, or as a class when the clone is expanded.

clone size: .; V gene: TRBV27; D gene: .; J gene: TRBJ1-4; CDR3 protein: CASGPGLLNEKLFF; CDR3 DNA: TGTGCCAGCGGACCGGGACTGCTTAATGAAAAACTGTTTTTT
clone size: .; V gene: TRBV6-5; D gene: TRBD2; J gene: TRBJ2-1; CDR3 protein: CASISGYDNEQFF; CDR3 DNA: TGTGCCAGCATTAGCGGGTATGATAATGAGCAGTTCTTC
clone size: .; V gene: TRBV6-4; D gene: .; J gene: TRBJ2-1; CDR3 protein: CASSEGGENEQFF; CDR3 DNA: TGTGCCAGCAGCGAGGGGGGGGAGAATGAGCAGTTCTTC
clone size: .; V gene: TRBV5-1; D gene: .; J gene: TRBJ2-3; CDR3 protein: CASSLGLITDTQYF; CDR3 DNA: TGCGCCAGCAGCCTTGGACTCATCACAGATACGCAGTATTTT
clone size: .; V gene: TRBV28; D gene: .; J gene: TRBJ2-1; CDR3 protein: CASNAEYNEQFF; CDR3 DNA: TGTGCCAGCAACGCGGAATACAATGAGCAGTTCTTC
clone size: few; V gene: TRBV5-5; D gene: .; J gene: TRBJ1-2; CDR3 protein: CASSFDQGNYGYTF; CDR3 DNA: TGTGCCAGCAGCTTTGACCAGGGTAACTATGGCTACACCTTC
clone size: .; V gene: TRBV18; D gene: .; J gene: TRBJ1-5; CDR3 protein: CASSSEQRSNQPQHF; CDR3 DNA: TGTGCCAGCTCCTCGGAACAGAGGAGCAATCAGCCCCAGCATTTT
clone size: once; V gene: TRBV19; D gene: .; J gene: TRBJ2-7; CDR3 protein: CASIDTGFSYEQYF; CDR3 DNA: TGTGCCAGTATCGATACAGGGTTCTCCTACGAGCAGTACTTC
clone size: .; V gene: TRBV29-1; D gene: TRBD1; J gene: TRBJ2-3; CDR3 protein: CSGRTGPSTDTQYF; CDR3 DNA: TGCAGCGGGAGGACAGGCCCGAGCACAGATACGCAGTATTTT
clone size: .; V gene: TRBV28; D gene: .; J gene: TRBJ2-7; CDR3 protein: CASSPSSYEQYF; CDR3 DNA: TGTGCCAGCTCGCCCAGTTCCTACGAGCAGTACTTC
clone size: once; V gene: TRBV27; D gene: .; J gene: TRBJ2-7; CDR3 protein: CASSSGLVSYEQYF; CDR3 DNA: TGTGCCAGCAGTTCCGGACTGGTCTCCTACGAGCAGTACTTC
clone size: .; V gene: TRBV28; D gene: TRBD2; J gene: TRBJ2-1; CDR3 protein: CASWWGGGNEQFF; CDR3 DNA: TGTGCCAGCTGGTGGGGCGGGGGGAATGAGCAGTTCTTC
clone size: .; V gene: TRBV7-9; D gene: .; J gene: TRBJ2-7; CDR3 protein: CASSQGTTYYEQYF; CDR3 DNA: TGTGCCAGCAGCCAGGGGACCACCTACTACGAGCAGTACTTC
clone size: once; V gene: TRBV5-1; D gene: .; J gene: TRBJ1-2; CDR3 protein: CASSLTPGGHYGYTF; CDR3 DNA: TGCGCCAGCAGTTTGACGCCGGGGGGACACTATGGCTACACCTTC
clone size: once; V gene: TRBV2; D gene: .; J gene: TRBJ2-3; CDR3 protein: CASRGQSTSTDTQYF; CDR3 DNA: TGTGCCAGCAGGGGCCAGTCTACTAGCACAGATACGCAGTATTTT
clone size: once; V gene: TRBV28; D gene: .; J gene: TRBJ1-5; CDR3 protein: CASSRDGQRNQPQHF; CDR3 DNA: TGTGCCAGCAGTCGAGACGGTCAGCGCAATCAGCCCCAGCATTTT
clone size: .; V gene: TRBV27; D gene: .; J gene: TRBJ2-7; CDR3 protein: CASSSYRTDYEQYF; CDR3 DNA: TGTGCCAGCAGTTCCTACAGGACGGACTACGAGCAGTACTTC
clone size: .; V gene: TRBV9; D gene: TRBD2; J gene: TRBJ2-1; CDR3 protein: CASSAPGLAGGKFF; CDR3 DNA: TGTGCCAGCAGCGCACCGGGACTAGCGGGAGGGAAGTTCTTC
clone size: .; V gene: TRBV7-8; D gene: .; J gene: TRBJ2-1; CDR3 protein: CASSLAGVSYNEQFF; CDR3 DNA: TGTGCCAGCAGCTTAGCAGGGGTTTCCTACAATGAGCAGTTCTTC
clone size: .; V gene: TRBV10-1; D gene: .; J gene: TRBJ2-1; CDR3 protein: CASSMRQVDEQFF; CDR3 DNA: TGCGCCAGCAGCATGAGACAGGTCGATGAGCAGTTCTTC
clone size: .; V gene: TRBV6-4; D gene: .; J gene: TRBJ2-1; CDR3 protein: CASSDSDGASHEQFF; CDR3 DNA: TGTGCCAGCAGTGACTCCGACGGGGCCAGCCATGAGCAGTTCTTC
clone size: .; V gene: TRBV7-6; D gene: TRBD2; J gene: TRBJ2-7; CDR3 protein: CASSQLAGGYNEQYF; CDR3 DNA: TGTGCCAGCAGCCAACTAGCGGGAGGGTATAACGAGCAGTACTTC
clone size: .; V gene: TRBV15; D gene: TRBD2; J gene: TRBJ2-7; CDR3 protein: CATSRDRTSGSHEQYF; CDR3 DNA: TGTGCCACCAGCAGAGATAGGACTAGCGGGAGCCACGAGCAGTACTTC
clone size: .; V gene: TRBV9; D gene: .; J gene: TRBJ1-1; CDR3 protein: CASSLWDGPEAFF; CDR3 DNA: TGTGCCAGCAGCCTTTGGGACGGCCCTGAAGCTTTCTTT
clone size: .; V gene: TRBV27; D gene: TRBD2; J gene: TRBJ2-1; CDR3 protein: CASSTSGRYNEQFF; CDR3 DNA: TGTGCCAGCTCGACTAGCGGGAGGTACAATGAGCAGTTCTTC
clone size: .; V gene: TRBV18; D gene: TRBD1; J gene: TRBJ2-5; CDR3 protein: CASSPRDRGLEETQYF; CDR3 DNA: TGTGCCAGCTCACCACGGGACAGGGGTTTAGAAGAGACCCAGTACTTC
clone size: .; V gene: TRBV7-6; D gene: .; J gene: TRBJ2-1; CDR3 protein: CASSLVEGLNEQFF; CDR3 DNA: TGTGCCAGCAGCTTAGTGGAGGGGCTGAATGAGCAGTTCTTC
clone size: .; V gene: TRBV21-1; D gene: .; J gene: TRBJ2-7; CDR3 protein: CASSKKYASTTSGRNEQYF; CDR3 DNA: TGTGCCAGCAGCAAAAAGTATGCGTCAACGACTAGCGGGAGGAACGAGCAGTACTTC
clone size: once; V gene: TRBV18; D gene: .; J gene: TRBJ1-4; CDR3 protein: CASSPEAAPGEKLFF; CDR3 DNA: TGTGCCAGCTCACCAGAGGCAGCCCCAGGCGAAAAACTGTTTTTT
clone size: .; V gene: TRBV6-5; D gene: .; J gene: TRBJ2-2; CDR3 protein: CASSYSVTRSSGELFF; CDR3 DNA: TGTGCCAGCAGTTACTCGGTTACAAGGTCCAGCGGGGAGCTGTTTTTT
clone size: .; V gene: TRBV28; D gene: .; J gene: TRBJ2-5; CDR3 protein: CASSPLDGQETQYF; CDR3 DNA: TGTGCCAGCAGTCCCCTGGACGGCCAAGAGACCCAGTACTTC
clone size: .; V gene: TRBV29-1; D gene: .; J gene: TRBJ2-3; CDR3 protein: CSVDRGTPRDTQYF; CDR3 DNA: TGCAGCGTTGATCGCGGGACACCCCGCGATACGCAGTATTTT
clone size: .; V gene: TRBV29-1; D gene: .; J gene: TRBJ2-3; CDR3 protein: CSVEDQGQGDTQYF; CDR3 DNA: TGCAGCGTTGAAGATCAGGGGCAGGGCGATACGCAGTATTTT
clone size: .; V gene: TRBV27; D gene: .; J gene: TRBJ2-1; CDR3 protein: CASSLSPGETYNEQFF; CDR3 DNA: TGTGCCAGCAGTTTATCGCCAGGTGAAACCTACAATGAGCAGTTCTTC
clone size: .; V gene: TRBV5-1; D gene: TRBD1; J gene: TRBJ2-1; CDR3 protein: CASTPGQGNHNEQFF; CDR3 DNA: TGCGCCAGCACACCGGGACAGGGGAATCACAATGAGCAGTTCTTC
clone size: .; V gene: TRBV9; D gene: .; J gene: TRBJ2-7; CDR3 protein: CASSVGAAETSDEQYF; CDR3 DNA: TGTGCCAGCAGCGTAGGTGCAGCAGAGACTTCCGACGAGCAGTACTTC
clone size: .; V gene: TRBV19; D gene: TRBD2; J gene: TRBJ2-7; CDR3 protein: CASIGTSSYEQYF; CDR3 DNA: TGTGCCAGTATCGGGACTAGTTCCTACGAGCAGTACTTC
clone size: .; V gene: TRBV9; D gene: TRBD2; J gene: TRBJ2-3; CDR3 protein: CASSAASGSTDTQYF; CDR3 DNA: TGTGCCAGCAGCGCCGCTAGCGGGAGCACAGATACGCAGTATTTT
clone size: .; V gene: TRBV29-1; D gene: TRBD2; J gene: TRBJ2-3; CDR3 protein: CSVEGGLAGTTDTQYF; CDR3 DNA: TGCAGCGTTGAAGGGGGACTAGCGGGGACCACAGATACGCAGTATTTT
clone size: .; V gene: TRBV6-1; D gene: .; J gene: TRBJ2-7; CDR3 protein: CASSEGVRVSSYEQYF; CDR3 DNA: TGTGCCAGCAGTGAGGGAGTCAGGGTATCCTCCTACGAGCAGTACTTC
clone size: .; V gene: TRBV7-9; D gene: TRBD2; J gene: TRBJ2-1; CDR3 protein: CASTEAGTYNEQFF; CDR3 DNA: TGTGCCAGCACCGAAGCGGGGACCTACAATGAGCAGTTCTTC
clone size: .; V gene: TRBV10-3; D gene: TRBD1; J gene: TRBJ1-2; CDR3 protein: CAISGTENYGYTF; CDR3 DNA: TGTGCCATCTCGGGGACAGAGAACTATGGCTACACCTTC
clone size: .; V gene: TRBV4-1; D gene: .; J gene: TRBJ1-4; CDR3 protein: CASSQPPGTGDEKLFF; CDR3 DNA: TGCGCCAGCAGCCAACCGCCAGGGACGGGGGATGAAAAACTGTTTTTT
clone size: .; V gene: TRBV18; D gene: TRBD2; J gene: TRBJ2-2; CDR3 protein: CASSPQTSGSSTGELFF; CDR3 DNA: TGTGCCAGCTCACCCCAGACTAGCGGATCATCCACCGGGGAGCTGTTTTTT
clone size: .; V gene: TRBV27; D gene: .; J gene: TRBJ1-2; CDR3 protein: CASSLSPANYGYTF; CDR3 DNA: TGTGCCAGCAGTTTATCCCCCGCTAACTATGGCTACACCTTC
clone size: few; V gene: TRBV5-1; D gene: .; J gene: TRBJ2-7; CDR3 protein: CASSLAPAIYEQYF; CDR3 DNA: TGCGCCAGCAGCTTGGCCCCGGCCATCTACGAGCAGTACTTC
clone size: .; V gene: TRBV5-5; D gene: .; J gene: TRBJ2-7; CDR3 protein: CASSLAGQVLSYEQYF; CDR3 DNA: TGTGCCAGCAGCTTGGCAGGCCAGGTCCTATCCTACGAGCAGTACTTC
clone size: .; V gene: TRBV4-3; D gene: .; J gene: TRBJ2-4; CDR3 protein: CASSQASFREQAKNIQYF; CDR3 DNA: TGCGCCAGCAGCCAAGCGTCTTTCAGGGAACAAGCCAAAAACATTCAGTACTTC
clone size: .; V gene: TRBV23-1; D gene: .; J gene: TRBJ1-2; CDR3 protein: CASSQFPGRMYYGYTF; CDR3 DNA: TGCGCCAGCAGTCAATTCCCAGGGCGCATGTACTATGGCTACACCTTC
clone size: .; V gene: TRBV7-8; D gene: .; J gene: TRBJ2-7; CDR3 protein: CASSLGAGGQYEQYF; CDR3 DNA: TGTGCCAGCAGCTTAGGGGCCGGGGGCCAATACGAGCAGTACTTC
clone size: once; V gene: TRBV27; D gene: TRBD2; J gene: TRBJ2-7; CDR3 protein: CASSLSASGTSYEQYF; CDR3 DNA: TGTGCCAGCAGTTTAAGTGCTAGCGGGACCTCCTACGAGCAGTACTTC